The next 27 T cell receptor beta chains were all read from a single sample in a study of cytomegalovirus exposure and HLA in healthy donors (dated by TCRdb to 2015 to 2018). The protocol used for the library was the immunoSEQ multiplex PCR assay. The multiplex PCR relied on a mix of 60 forward primers for TCR Vbeta segments and 13 reverse primers for TCR Jbeta segments. This is the immuneACCESS table as TCRdb keeps it, with only in-frame sequences that have V and J called. A part of the clones is gone; compared with another copy, unresolved V genes explain less than half, and the rest is unexplained. The sample has 150,000 to 180,000 clones on record, 70% to 80% of them singletons. 7.7% of the sample goes to the ten largest clones. The specimen sequenced was PBMCs. All receptors come from a man aged 25 to 40 in good health and CMV-seropositive.

The J gene is TRBJ2-1, the V gene TRBV5-1, with 7 nucleotides matching TRBD2. V lost 4 bases, J lost 7 bases, and 8 bases stayed unmatched. Germline values: CDR1 SGHRS, CDR2 YFSETQ. The CDR3 covers 14 residues. The CDR3 nucleotides read TGCGCCAGCAGCGGGGGGGGATTCGGGAATGAGCAGTTCTTC. Translation gives CASSGGGFGNEQFF.

V is TRBV6-5 and J is TRBJ2-1; tentative D call: TRBD1 (6 bases). V dropped 6 bases and J dropped 6 bases, with 18 bases sitting between them. The CDR3 consists of 15 residues. Germline CDR1 MNHEY, CDR2 SVGAGI. The CDR3 spells CASRETGGVRNEQFF. The CDR3 nucleotides read TGTGCCAGCAGAGAGACAGGTGGGGTACGCAATGAGCAGTTCTTC.

The chain links TRBV28 to TRBJ1-2; a possible D gene is TRBD1 (6 bases). Trimming removed 7 bases at V and 4 bases at J, with 16 bases between. Germline V gene lookup returns CDR1 MDHEN and CDR2 SYDVKM. The CDR3 loop spans 14 amino acids. The CDR3 here is CASIFRGNSYGYTF. The CDR3 DNA reads as TGTGCCAGCATTTTTAGGGGGAATTCCTATGGCTACACCTTC.

This chain uses TRBV6-5 with TRBJ2-2, with 8 positions matching TRBD1. V lost 5 bases, J lost 5 bases, and 7 bases stayed unmatched. Germline-derived CDR1 and CDR2 are MNHEY and SVGAGI. This CDR3 region has 15 residues. The DNA for the CDR3 is TGTGCCAGCAGTCGGACAGGGAAGACAACCGGGGAGCTGTTTTTT. It yields the protein CASSRTGKTTGELFF.

The gene calls are TRBV9 and TRBJ2-2; 8 nucleotides align to TRBD2. V lost 0 bases, J lost 5 bases, and 9 bases stayed unmatched. Germline CDR1 reads SGDLS; CDR2 reads YYNGEE. The CDR3 contains 17 residues. Here the CDR3 DNA reads TGTGCCAGCAGCGTAGTCGCGAGCGGGAGAGGAACCGGGGAGCTGTTTTTT. Protein sequence: CASSVVASGRGTGELFF.

The chain uses TRBV9 and TRBJ2-7; 10 bases map to TRBD1. The CDR3 consists of 14 residues. The V gene end was trimmed by 0 bases and the J gene end by 9 bases; junction bases not matched to a gene: 6. Germline CDR1 reads SGDLS; CDR2 reads YYNGEE. The DNA for the CDR3 is TGTGCCAGCAGCGTAGATCCGGGACAGGGGAGGCAGTACTTC. Its protein is CASSVDPGQGRQYF.

This chain connects TRBV7-9 to TRBJ1-4, with 8 bases that match TRBD1. The CDR3 runs 15 residues. From germline, CDR1 is SEHNR and CDR2 FQNEAQ (reference sequence). V shed 4 bases, J shed 7 bases, and the junction held 8 bases outside the gene matches. CDR3 loop: CASSSTGGISEKLFF. The CDR3 bases are TGTGCCAGCAGCTCAACAGGGGGGATAAGTGAAAAACTGTTTTTT.

The chain links TRBV27 to TRBJ2-7, with D possibly matching TRBD2 (6 bases). V lost 0 bases and J 6 bases, leaving 9 bases between the germline ends. This CDR3 has 13 amino acids. The germline V gene encodes CDR1 MNHEY and CDR2 SMNVEV (reference sequence). Written as DNA, the CDR3 is TGTGCCAGCAGTTTATCAGCGGGTCTCGAGCAGTACTTC. Translating gives CASSLSAGLEQYF.

This clone was observed a few times. The chain joins TRBV6-5 to TRBJ1-2, with TRBD1 matching over 11 bases. Looked up from germline, CDR1 is MNHEY and CDR2 is SVGAGI. V lost 2 bases to trimming and J lost 7 bases; unmatched junction nucleotides: 6. This CDR3 spans 15 amino acids. The CDR3 is CASSYRDRGSGGYTF. The CDR3 coding sequence is TGTGCCAGCAGTTACAGGGACAGGGGGTCGGGTGGCTACACCTTC.

The chain joins TRBV10-1 to TRBJ1-1, with D tentatively TRBD1 (5 bases). The V gene's germline CDR1 is WNHNN and CDR2 SYGVQD (reference sequence). The CDR3 is 16 residues long. V dropped 4 bases and J dropped 3 bases, with 18 bases sitting between them. CDR3: CASSVGTFISDTEAFF. The CDR3 bases are TGCGCCAGCAGTGTCGGGACTTTCATAAGTGACACTGAAGCTTTCTTT.

The chain has TRBV18 and TRBJ1-1; tentatively, D is TRBD1 (6 bases). From germline, CDR1 is KGHSH and CDR2 LQKENI. V was shortened by 0 bases and J by 3 bases, with 14 bases between the two germline ends. This CDR3 has 16 amino acids. The CDR3 sequence: CASSPPQGQGDTEAFF. CDR3 bases: TGTGCCAGCTCACCACCTCAGGGGCAGGGTGACACTGAAGCTTTCTTT.

V usage is TRBV7-6 and J usage is TRBJ1-2, with 8 bases aligning to TRBD1. CDR1 and CDR2 from the germline V gene are SGHVS and FNYEAQ. The CDR3 extends over 16 amino acids. V was pared by 5 bases and J by 4 bases, with 12 bases of the junction left unmatched. CDR3 DNA sequence: TGTGCCAGCAGCCCCGACAGGGGTGAAGTCGGCTATGGCTACACCTTC. Translated: CASSPDRGEVGYGYTF.

The rearrangement links TRBV19 to TRBJ2-3, with D unresolved. From germline, CDR1 is LNHDA and CDR2 SQIVND (reference sequence). V lost 5 bases, J lost 7 bases, and 10 bases lay in between. The CDR3 is 12 residues long. The chain's CDR3 is CASSPQRNTQYF. CDR3 DNA: TGTGCCAGTAGTCCTCAGCGAAATACGCAGTATTTT.

The V and J genes are TRBV28 and TRBJ1-2; D unclear. This CDR3 is built from 12 residues. CDR1 and CDR2 (germline): MDHEN, SYDVKM. V lost 7 bases and J 2 bases, leaving 8 bases between the germline ends. The CDR3 bases are TGTGCCAGCACCCTTGAGAACTATGGCTACACCTTC. Encoded protein: CASTLENYGYTF.

This sequence joins TRBV7-3 and TRBJ2-6, with 7 bases fitting TRBD2. The CDR3 has 17 residues. Germline-derived CDR1 and CDR2 are SGHTA and FQGTGA. The ends lost 4 bases at V and 0 bases at J; junction bases unmatched: 6. The CDR3 spells CASSYALADSGANVLTF. In DNA form, the CDR3 reads TGTGCCAGCAGCTACGCGCTAGCGGACTCTGGGGCCAACGTCCTGACTTTC.

The chain links TRBV19 to TRBJ1-3, with D hard to call. The CDR3 runs 13 residues. The germline V and J ends were trimmed by 8 bases and 1 base, with 9 bases remaining between them. Germline V gives CDR1 LNHDA, CDR2 SQIVND (reference sequence). DNA of the CDR3: TGTGCCAGTCGAACGGTGTCTGGAAACACCATATATTTT. Protein: CASRTVSGNTIYF.

This clone turned up a few times. A junction boundary mismatches the germline segment, possibly from a read error. The genes are TRBV6-1 and TRBJ2-5; 7 bases fit TRBD1. This CDR3 is built from 13 residues. Germline CDR1 reads MNHNS; CDR2 reads SASEGT. CDR3 bases: TGTGCCAGCATATTCGACAGGGTCGGGCGGACCCACTTC. Protein product: CASIFDRVGRTHF.

V gene TRBV4-1 combines with J gene TRBJ1-4; D gene uncertain. The CDR3 length is 16 residues. Per the germline V gene, CDR1 is MGHRA and CDR2 is YSYEKL. V lost 1 base and J lost 3, with 12 bases in between. CDR3 DNA: TGCGCCAGCAGCCAAGCGGGGAGGATGGCTAATGAAAAACTGTTTTTT. Translation: CASSQAGRMANEKLFF.

This clone was counted a few times. The chain combines TRBV6-5 with TRBJ2-3; tentative D call: TRBD1 (6 bases). The CDR3 loop spans 14 amino acids. Per germline, CDR1 MNHEY and CDR2 SVGAGI. Trimming took 8 bases from V and 2 from J, leaving 14 bases between them. DNA for the CDR3: TGTGCCAGCGGTCGGGACATAACCACAGATACGCAGTATTTT. Translated, it gives CASGRDITTDTQYF.

This clone has a handful of counts. The rearrangement uses TRBV10-2 and TRBJ2-2; 8 nucleotides line up with TRBD1. The CDR3 loop spans 15 amino acids. Looked up from germline, CDR1 is WSHSY and CDR2 is SAAADI. After removal of 4 bases from V and 6 bases from J, the junction contained 7 bases not matched to a gene. For the CDR3, the DNA is TGCGCCAGCAGTGTGGCAGGGGGCCGGGCCGGGGAGCTGTTTTTT. Translation: CASSVAGGRAGELFF.

This chain connects TRBV18 to TRBJ1-2, with 10 bases matching TRBD1. J was trimmed by 4 bases and V by 1 base; bases with no gene match: 9. CDR1 is KGHSH, CDR2 LQKENI, per germline. The CDR3 has 17 residues. The DNA of the CDR3 is TGTGCCAGCTCACCACTCGCGACAGGGGGCGCTGGCTATGGCTACACCTTC. It encodes CASSPLATGGAGYGYTF.

The V gene is TRBV5-4, the J gene TRBJ1-6; possibly TRBD1 for D (6 bases). Looked up from germline, CDR1 is SGHNT and CDR2 is YYREEE (reference sequence). The CDR3 runs 17 residues. Trimming took 0 bases from V and 8 from J, leaving 18 bases between them. The CDR3 sequence is CASSLGIRGGGDSPLHF. As DNA, the CDR3 is TGTGCCAGCAGCTTGGGAATCAGAGGGGGAGGGGATTCACCCCTCCACTTT.

The genes are TRBV11-2 and TRBJ2-3; no clear D. Germline V gene sequence: CDR1 SGHAT, CDR2 FQNNGV. The V and J ends lost 3 bases and 5 bases respectively, with 9 bases between them. This CDR3 is built from 13 residues. The CDR3 region is CASSLVSGDTQYF. CDR3 nucleotide sequence: TGTGCCAGCAGCTTGGTGTCAGGAGATACGCAGTATTTT.

CDR3 residues: CAWSDPDRGTEAFF. CDR3 DNA sequence: TGTGCCTGGAGTGATCCCGACAGGGGGACTGAAGCTTTCTTT. The V call is TRBV30, the J call TRBJ1-1; 9 nucleotides align to TRBD1. This CDR3 has 14 residues. Per the germline V gene, CDR1 is GTSNPN and CDR2 is SVGIG (reference sequence). The J segment lost 5 bases and the V segment lost 1 base, leaving 5 bases of the junction unmatched.

As for this clone: Additional DNA sequences in this sample encode the identical CDR3. The V and J genes are TRBV19 and TRBJ1-1; D is uncertain. Trimming cost V 7 bases and J 5 bases, with 8 bases left between them. The CDR3 consists of 11 residues. CDR1 LNHDA and CDR2 SQIVND come from the germline V gene (reference sequence). CDR3 in DNA: TGTGCCAGTACCACGGGGACTGAAGCTTTCTTT. It codes for CASTTGTEAFF.

The chain is built from TRBV9 and TRBJ1-1; 7 bases line up with TRBD1. Germline CDR1 and CDR2: SGDLS and YYNGEE. V trimming: 4 bases; J trimming: 6 bases; junction bases outside the gene matches: 12. CDR3 size: 15 residues. The CDR3 protein is CASSPRQGLASEAFF. DNA for the CDR3: TGTGCCAGCAGCCCACGACAGGGACTGGCTTCTGAAGCTTTCTTT.

This clone occurred once. The V and J genes are TRBV4-3 and TRBJ2-2, with 8 bases fitting TRBD1. The CDR3 spans 17 residues. J was trimmed by 0 bases and V by 0 bases; bases with no gene match: 3. Germline V gives CDR1 LGHNA, CDR2 YSLEER. The CDR3 loop is CASSQDPGGSNTGELFF. The CDR3 nucleotides read TGCGCCAGCAGCCAAGACCCAGGGGGCTCGAACACCGGGGAGCTGTTTTTT.